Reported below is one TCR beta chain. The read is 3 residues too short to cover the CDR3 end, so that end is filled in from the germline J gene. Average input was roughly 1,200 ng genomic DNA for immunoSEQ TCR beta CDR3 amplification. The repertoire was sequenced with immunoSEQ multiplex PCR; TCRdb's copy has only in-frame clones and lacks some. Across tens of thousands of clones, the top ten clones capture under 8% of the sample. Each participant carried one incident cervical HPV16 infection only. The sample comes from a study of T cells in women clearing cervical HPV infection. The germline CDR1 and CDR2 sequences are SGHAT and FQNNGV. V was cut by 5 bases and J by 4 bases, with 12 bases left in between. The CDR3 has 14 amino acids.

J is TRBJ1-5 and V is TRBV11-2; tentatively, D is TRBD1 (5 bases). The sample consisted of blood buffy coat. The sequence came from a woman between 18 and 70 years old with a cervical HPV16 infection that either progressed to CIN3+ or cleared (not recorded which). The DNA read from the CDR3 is TGTGCCAGCAGCCTTAGGACAACGAATCAGCCC. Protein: CASSLRTTNQP. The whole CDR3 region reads CASSLRTTNQPQHF.